This TCR beta chain was obtained from a study of patients and donors after allogeneic stem cell transplantation. This clonotype was found a few times. MiXCR, run by TCRdb on the RT-PCR reads, gives a single entry per CDR3 protein. The table lists 150,000 to 250,000 distinct CDR3 sequences, 40% to 45% of them singletons. Trimming pared 5 bases from V and 1 base from J, leaving 15 bases between. Germline CDR1 reads SGHVS; CDR2 reads FQNEAQ. The CDR3 consists of 16 residues. V is TRBV7-8 and J is TRBJ1-5; TRBD1 might be the D (6 bases). This receptor was identified in a human donor who was either an allogeneic HSCT recipient or a stem cell or donor lymphocyte infusion donor (not recorded which). It is not recorded whose cells these are; they may come from a transplant donor. Input material: blood, either unsorted or a sorted T cell fraction (not recorded which). DNA for the CDR3: TGTGCCAGCAGCGGACCCTCAGGGGTCAGCAATCAGCCCCAGCATTTT. It translates to CASSGPSGVSNQPQHF.